These 2 T cell receptor beta chains were sequenced from one sample in a study of shared clonotypes between healthy human individuals. Some clones are missing from TCRdb's copy, which holds only in-frame ones; the method was immunoSEQ multiplex PCR. The sample yields about 2 million clones, over 85% seen once. Specimen: naive CD4+ T cells sorted from blood. The subset denotes: CD45RA+ positively selected. Receptors originate from a man aged 18 to 30 in good health.

The V call is TRBV6-5, the J call TRBJ2-1; 7 bases align to TRBD2. Looked up from germline, CDR1 is MNHEY and CDR2 is SVGAGI. This CDR3 is 14 amino acids long. V lost 4 bases and J lost 12; bases outside the gene matches: 12. The CDR3 DNA reads as TGTGCCAGCAGTTCTAGCGGCCGAGGGGTCGGGCAGTTCTTC. The encoded protein is CASSSSGRGVGQFF.

The rearrangement uses TRBV10-3 and TRBJ2-2, with TRBD1 matching 8 bases. This CDR3 contains 16 residues. Per the germline V gene, CDR1 is ENHRY and CDR2 is SYGVKD. With 4 bases clipped from V and 1 base from J, the junction kept 5 bases outside the gene matches. This CDR3 is CAISAAGTGNTGELFF. The CDR3 DNA follows: TGTGCCATCAGTGCCGCCGGGACAGGGAACACCGGGGAGCTGTTTTTT.